The 27 T cell receptor beta chains reported below all come from one sample, sequenced in a study of a mutant IDH1 vaccine in newly diagnosed glioma. Time point specified: baseline, week 1 (first vaccination visit). Regarding treatment: pre-vaccination baseline after standard-of-care therapy. Only in-frame clones appear in the TCRdb table, and some are missing; sequencing was by immunoSEQ multiplex PCR. Of 65,000 to 70,000 clones listed, around four fifths are singletons. The source material was peripheral blood mononuclear cells (PBMCs), sampled from a glioma patient treated with radiotherapy, temozolomide or both. The origin of the receptors is a woman in her late teens or twenties with glioma. Some clones in this sample may be carry-over from other donors' samples.

CDR3 in amino acids: CASSLGDRANYGYTF. The CDR3 nucleotides read TGTGCCAGCAGCTTAGGGGACAGAGCTAACTATGGCTACACCTTC. The V and J genes are TRBV13 and TRBJ1-2, with a tentative D call TRBD1 (6 bases). CDR1 and CDR2 (germline): PRHDT, FYEKMQ (reference sequence). The length of the CDR3 is 15 residues. V was shortened by 0 bases and J by 0 bases, with 8 bases between the two germline ends.

This chain joins TRBV29-1 and TRBJ1-4; no firm D call. CDR3 length: 12 residues. Trimming removed 2 bases at V and 6 bases at J, with 7 bases between. The germline gives CDR1 SQVTM, CDR2 ANQGSEA. The CDR3, as DNA: TGCAGCGTTGAATTATGGGATGAAAAACTGTTTTTT. Protein: CSVELWDEKLFF.

V usage is TRBV7-9 and J usage is TRBJ2-3; the D gene is possibly TRBD2 (5 bases). The germline gives CDR1 SEHNR, CDR2 FQNEAQ (reference sequence). There are 16 residues in the CDR3. Between the trimmed V and J ends, which lost 3 bases and 4 bases, there was a span of 17 bases. Here the CDR3 reads CASSFRLPRSPDTQYF. The CDR3 nucleotides read TGTGCCAGCAGCTTTAGACTACCTCGATCCCCAGATACGCAGTATTTT. The full variable domain, its missing parts supplied by reference TRBV7-9 and TRBJ2-3, is DTGVSQNPRHKITKRGQNVTFRCDPISEHNRLYWYRQTLGQGPEFLTYFQNEAQLEKSRLLSDRFSAERPKGSFSTLEIQRTEQGDSAMYLCASSFRLPRSPDTQYFGPGTRLTVL.

This clone was seen only a few times. This chain links TRBV4-1 with TRBJ1-5; 9 bases fit TRBD1. V dropped 4 bases and J dropped 7; count of bases not matched to a gene: 8. Germline lookup yields CDR1 MGHRA and CDR2 YSYEKL. The CDR3 is 15 residues long. The CDR3 sequence is CASSPLQGAYQPQHF. CDR3 sequence (DNA): TGCGCCAGCAGCCCCCTACAGGGGGCATACCAGCCCCAGCATTTT.

This chain joins TRBV10-2 and TRBJ1-4, with TRBD1 as a possible D gene (5 bases). The CDR3 length is 12 residues. Germline V gives CDR1 WSHSY, CDR2 SAAADI. V was clipped by 4 bases and J by 8 bases, with 8 bases between them. Here the CDR3 DNA reads TGCGCCAGCAGTGTGACAGAGGAAAAACTGTTTTTT. Its protein product is CASSVTEEKLFF.

The rearrangement joins TRBV5-6 to TRBJ1-1, with D uncertain. Germline CDR1 reads SGHDT; CDR2 reads YYEEEE. This CDR3 comprises 13 residues. V lost 2 bases, J lost 0 bases, and 5 bases lay in between. The CDR3 DNA is TGTGCCAGCAGCTTTCAGTTGAACACTGAAGCTTTCTTT. Translated: CASSFQLNTEAFF.

The rearrangement joins TRBV7-9 to TRBJ2-1; 11 bases line up with TRBD2. Germline V gives CDR1 SEHNR, CDR2 FQNEAQ (reference sequence). This CDR3 is 16 amino acids long. Trimming removed 6 bases from V and 10 bases from J; junction bases left unmatched: 14. CDR3 bases: TGTGCCAGCAGGCCCCTAGCGGGGGGCCCTCTTTGGGAGCAGTTCTTC. It translates to CASRPLAGGPLWEQFF.

This sequence joins TRBV13 and TRBJ2-6; D not resolved. The CDR3 consists of 13 residues. V shed 1 base and J shed 2 bases, with 0 bases lying between them. The germline gives CDR1 PRHDT, CDR2 FYEKMQ (reference sequence). The CDR3 DNA is TGTGCCAGCAGCTTAGCTGGGGCCAACGTCCTGACTTTC. Protein product: CASSLAGANVLTF.

This chain joins TRBV6-1 and TRBJ1-2, with 8 bases fitting TRBD1. J was trimmed by 2 bases and V by 0 bases; bases with no gene match: 5. Germline V gene sequence: CDR1 MNHNS, CDR2 SASEGT. The CDR3 has 16 amino acids. The CDR3 region has the DNA TGTGCCAGCAGTGAAGCTACAGGGGGGGGCAACTATGGCTACACCTTC. It encodes CASSEATGGGNYGYTF.

V and J are TRBV5-4 and TRBJ2-7; a possible D gene is TRBD2 (6 bases). Germline V gene sequence: CDR1 SGHNT, CDR2 YYREEE (reference sequence). With 7 bases removed from V and 5 bases from J, the gap between germline ends came to 16 bases. CDR3 length equals 13 residues. CDR3 loop: CASGGRSSDEQYF. As DNA, the CDR3 is TGTGCCAGCGGAGGGCGGTCGTCGGACGAGCAGTACTTC.

The rearrangement links TRBV10-3 to TRBJ2-7; 8 nucleotides line up with TRBD2. There are 17 residues in the CDR3. J was trimmed by 5 bases and V by 0 bases; bases with no gene match: 12. Germline loops: CDR1 ENHRY, CDR2 SYGVKD. In nucleotides, the CDR3 is TGTGCCATCAGTGAGTCGAAGCTAGCGGGTTTGGCAGACGAGCAGTACTTC. The encoded protein is CAISESKLAGLADEQYF.

The rearrangement joins TRBV29-1 to TRBJ1-1, with D hard to call. Trimming took 7 bases from V and 5 from J, leaving 11 bases between them. Germline CDR1 is SQVTM and CDR2 is ANQGSEA. CDR3 size: 11 residues. The CDR3 region is CSGILGTEAFF. The DNA of the CDR3 is TGCAGCGGCATTCTCGGGACTGAAGCTTTCTTT.

CDR3 sequence: CASSVSGNQNTGELFF. CDR3 nucleotides: TGCGCCAGCAGTGTATCTGGGAACCAGAACACCGGGGAGCTGTTTTTT. The chain employs TRBV5-1 and TRBJ2-2; D unresolved. The CDR3 sequence is 16 residues long. Trimming cost V 5 bases and J 1 base, with 15 bases left between them. Germline V gives CDR1 SGHRS, CDR2 YFSETQ.

A few counts support this clone. V is TRBV5-1 and J is TRBJ1-5; 7 bases are shared with TRBD1. There are 16 residues in the CDR3. The germline V gene has CDR1 SGHRS and CDR2 YFSETQ. Trimming removed 4 bases from V and 4 bases from J; junction bases left unmatched: 11. The CDR3 DNA is TGCGCCAGCAGCCCAACGACAGGGAATGTGAATCAGCCCCAGCATTTT. This sequence encodes CASSPTTGNVNQPQHF.

The chain carries TRBV4-2 and TRBJ2-5, with D possibly TRBD2 on 7 matching bases. Trimming took off 0 bases at V and 2 bases at J, with 16 bases between the two ends. The germline gives CDR1 LGHNA, CDR2 YNFKEQ. CDR3 length: 17 amino acids. CDR3 in amino acids: CASSQDRGASAQETQYF. In DNA form, the CDR3 reads TGTGCCAGCAGCCAAGATCGGGGGGCTAGCGCACAAGAGACCCAGTACTTC.

The chain recombines TRBV11-2 with TRBJ2-2, with TRBD2 matching over 8 bases. CDR3 length equals 15 residues. With 4 bases clipped from V and 4 bases from J, the junction kept 5 bases outside the gene matches. Germline V gene sequence: CDR1 SGHAT, CDR2 FQNNGV. The CDR3 spells CASSSGRAGTGELFF. Written as DNA, the CDR3 is TGTGCCAGCAGCTCCGGGAGGGCCGGCACCGGGGAGCTGTTTTTT.

V and J are TRBV5-4 and TRBJ2-5; TRBD1 aligns across 11 bases. The CDR3 is 14 amino acids. Germline loops: CDR1 SGHNT, CDR2 YYREEE (reference sequence). Trimming took 3 bases from V and 4 from J; bases not matched to a gene: 2. DNA of the CDR3: TGTGCCAGCAGCTCCGGGACAGGGGGAGAGACCCAGTACTTC. Protein sequence: CASSSGTGGETQYF.

The table lists this clone with a count of one. This sequence joins TRBV7-2 and TRBJ1-1; 8 nucleotides match TRBD1. The junction had 7 bases not matched to a gene; V was cut back by 5 bases and J by 5 bases. CDR3 size: 14 residues. In germline, CDR1 is SGHTA, CDR2 FQGNSA. CDR3 coding DNA: TGTGCCAGCAGCCTTGGGACAGGACGGACTGAAGCTTTCTTT. It translates to CASSLGTGRTEAFF.

The chain joins TRBV11-3 to TRBJ2-7; D not certain. The CDR3 runs 15 residues. Germline-derived CDR1 and CDR2 are SGHNT and YENEEA. The V and J ends lost 6 bases and 3 bases respectively, with 18 bases between them. CDR3 bases: TGTGCCAGCAGTTTACTCGGAATGGGGAACTACGAGCAGTACTTC. Amino acids: CASSLLGMGNYEQYF.

The sample holds one count of this clone. The chain joins TRBV5-6 to TRBJ1-1, with D tentatively TRBD1 (5 bases). Germline V lookup: CDR1 SGHDT, CDR2 YYEEEE. Between the trimmed V and J ends, which lost 3 bases and 1 base, there was a span of 13 bases. The length of the CDR3 is 15 residues. In DNA, the CDR3 is TGTGCCAGCAGCTCAAACCACAGGAAGAACACTGAAGCTTTCTTT. Its translation: CASSSNHRKNTEAFF.

The chain uses TRBV4-3 and TRBJ1-2; D is perhaps TRBD1 (6 bases). The CDR3 is 16 amino acids. Trimming took 3 bases from V and 4 from J, leaving 18 bases between them. CDR1 is LGHNA and CDR2 is YSLEER in the germline V gene. CDR3: CASSHVARGSSYGYTF. The CDR3, as DNA: TGCGCCAGCAGCCATGTAGCCAGGGGCTCAAGCTATGGCTACACCTTC.

This chain joins TRBV27 and TRBJ1-6; D remains ambiguous. Trimming removed 3 bases at V and 8 bases at J, with 5 bases between. The CDR3 runs 12 residues. The germline CDR1 and CDR2 sequences are MNHEY and SMNVEV (reference sequence). Here the CDR3 DNA reads TGTGCCAGCAGTTTTTGGGATTCACCCCTCCACTTT. It yields the protein CASSFWDSPLHF.

The chain employs TRBV20-1 and TRBJ2-5; the D is unclear. The CDR3 contains 10 residues. Germline CDR1 DFQATT, CDR2 SNEGSKA (reference sequence). V lost 5 bases and J 5 bases, leaving 6 bases between the germline ends. The DNA of the CDR3 is TGCAGTGCTGTGTCCGAGACCCAGTACTTC. Amino acids: CSAVSETQYF.

The chain has TRBV29-1 and TRBJ2-1; 8 positions match TRBD2. V dropped 7 bases and J dropped 0; count of bases not matched to a gene: 8. From germline, CDR1 is SQVTM and CDR2 ANQGSEA. This CDR3 region has 15 residues. For the CDR3, the DNA is TGCAGCGCTTCCTCCGCGGGGGGCTCCTACAATGAGCAGTTCTTC. Its translation: CSASSAGGSYNEQFF.

The chain uses TRBV6-1 and TRBJ2-2; D is possibly TRBD1 or TRBD2 (5 bases each). The CDR3 loop spans 16 amino acids. Germline V lookup: CDR1 MNHNS, CDR2 SASEGT. V was trimmed by 3 bases and J by 3 bases, leaving 14 bases between them. This CDR3 reads CASSDRVRGDTGELFF. The CDR3 region has the DNA TGTGCCAGCAGTGACAGGGTTCGGGGTGACACCGGGGAGCTGTTTTTT.

The CDR3 spells CAISESGTGYGYTF. In DNA, the CDR3 is TGTGCCATCAGTGAATCAGGGACAGGCTATGGCTACACCTTC. The chain links TRBV10-3 to TRBJ1-2, with TRBD1 identical over 8 bases. V lost 3 bases to trimming and J lost 4 bases; unmatched junction nucleotides: 4. The CDR3 is 14 residues long. Germline lookup yields CDR1 ENHRY and CDR2 SYGVKD.

This chain uses TRBV7-3 with TRBJ1-1; D possibly corresponds to TRBD1 (5 bases). The germline V and J ends were trimmed by 1 base and 7 bases, with 10 bases remaining between them. Germline values: CDR1 SGHTA, CDR2 FQGTGA. CDR3 size: 13 residues. CDR3 coding DNA: TGTGCCAGCAGCTTAAGCCAGGGCCATGAAGCTTTCTTT. It codes for CASSLSQGHEAFF.